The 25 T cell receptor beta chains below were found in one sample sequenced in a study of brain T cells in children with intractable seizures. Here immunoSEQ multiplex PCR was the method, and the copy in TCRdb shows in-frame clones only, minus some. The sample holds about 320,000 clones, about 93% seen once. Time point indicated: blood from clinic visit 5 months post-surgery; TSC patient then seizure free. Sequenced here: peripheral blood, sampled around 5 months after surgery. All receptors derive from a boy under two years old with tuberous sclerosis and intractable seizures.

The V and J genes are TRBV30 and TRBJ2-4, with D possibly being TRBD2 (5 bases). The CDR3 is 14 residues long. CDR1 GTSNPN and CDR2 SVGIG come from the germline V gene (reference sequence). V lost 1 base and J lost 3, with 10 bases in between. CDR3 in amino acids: CAWSAGDGKNIQYF. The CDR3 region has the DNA TGTGCCTGGAGTGCCGGGGATGGCAAAAACATTCAGTACTTC. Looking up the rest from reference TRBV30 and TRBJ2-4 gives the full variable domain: SQTIHQWPATLVQPVGSPLSLECTVEGTSNPNLYWYRQAAGRGLQLLFYSVGIGQISSEVPQNLSASRPQDRQFILSSKKLLLSDSGFYLCAWSAGDGKNIQYFGAGTRLSVL.

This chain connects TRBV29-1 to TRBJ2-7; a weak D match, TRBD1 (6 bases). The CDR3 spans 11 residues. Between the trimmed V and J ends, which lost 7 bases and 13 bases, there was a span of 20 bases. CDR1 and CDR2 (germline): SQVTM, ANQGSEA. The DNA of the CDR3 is TGCAGCGGCGATGCCAGGGGTCGGCGATACTTC. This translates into CSGDARGRRYF.

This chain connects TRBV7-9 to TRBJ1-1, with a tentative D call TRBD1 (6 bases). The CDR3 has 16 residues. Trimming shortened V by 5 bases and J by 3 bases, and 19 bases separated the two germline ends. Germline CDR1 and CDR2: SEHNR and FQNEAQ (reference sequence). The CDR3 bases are TGTGCCAGCAGCCCCTTTGGGGGCAGTTTGTACACTGAAGCTTTCTTT. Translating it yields CASSPFGGSLYTEAFF.

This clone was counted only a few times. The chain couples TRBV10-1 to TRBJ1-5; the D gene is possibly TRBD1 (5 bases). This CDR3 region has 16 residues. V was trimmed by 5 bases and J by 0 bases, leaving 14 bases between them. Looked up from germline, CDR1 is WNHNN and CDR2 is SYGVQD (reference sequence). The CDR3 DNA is TGCGCCAGCAGTCCTAGCAGGGAAAGTAGCAATCAGCCCCAGCATTTT. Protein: CASSPSRESSNQPQHF.

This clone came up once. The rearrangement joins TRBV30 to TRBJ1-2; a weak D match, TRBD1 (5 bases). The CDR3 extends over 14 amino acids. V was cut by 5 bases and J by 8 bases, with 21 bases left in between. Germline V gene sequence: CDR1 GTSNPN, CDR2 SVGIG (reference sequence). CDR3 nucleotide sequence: TGTGCCTGGGGGGCCACAATAGCGGGTTTGGGCTACACCTTC. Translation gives CAWGATIAGLGYTF.

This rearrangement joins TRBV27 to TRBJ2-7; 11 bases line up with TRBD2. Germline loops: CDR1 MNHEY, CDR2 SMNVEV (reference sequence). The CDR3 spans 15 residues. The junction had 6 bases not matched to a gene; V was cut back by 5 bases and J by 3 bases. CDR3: CASSRTSGLLYEQYF. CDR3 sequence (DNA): TGTGCCAGCAGTAGGACTAGCGGGTTACTCTACGAGCAGTACTTC.

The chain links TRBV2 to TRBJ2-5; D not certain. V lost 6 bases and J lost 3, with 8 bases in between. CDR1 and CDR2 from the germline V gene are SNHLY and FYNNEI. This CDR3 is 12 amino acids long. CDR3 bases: TGTGCCAGCAGCGATCCGAAAGAGACCCAGTACTTC. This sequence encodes CASSDPKETQYF.

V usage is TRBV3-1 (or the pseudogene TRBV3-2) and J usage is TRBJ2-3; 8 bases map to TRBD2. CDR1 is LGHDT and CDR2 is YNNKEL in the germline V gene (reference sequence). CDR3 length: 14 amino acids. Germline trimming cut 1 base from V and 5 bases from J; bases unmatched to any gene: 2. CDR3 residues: CASSQGSGRDTQYF. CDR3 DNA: TGTGCCAGCAGCCAAGGAAGCGGGAGAGATACGCAGTATTTT.

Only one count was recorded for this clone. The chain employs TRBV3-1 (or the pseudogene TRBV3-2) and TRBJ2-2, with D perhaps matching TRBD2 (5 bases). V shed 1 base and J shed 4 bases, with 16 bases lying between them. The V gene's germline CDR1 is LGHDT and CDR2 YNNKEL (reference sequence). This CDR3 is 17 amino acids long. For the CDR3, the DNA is TGTGCCAGCAGCCAAGTTAGTGGGAGCCCGGCCACCGGGGAGCTGTTTTTT. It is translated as CASSQVSGSPATGELFF.

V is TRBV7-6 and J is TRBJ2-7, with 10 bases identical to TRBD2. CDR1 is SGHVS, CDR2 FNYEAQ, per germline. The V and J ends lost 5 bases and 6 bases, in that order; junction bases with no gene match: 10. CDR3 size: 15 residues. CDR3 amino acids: CASSTTAGGLVEQYF. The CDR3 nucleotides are TGTGCCAGCAGCACAACAGCGGGGGGGCTCGTCGAGCAGTACTTC. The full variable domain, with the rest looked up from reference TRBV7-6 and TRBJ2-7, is GAGVSQSPRYKVTKRGQDVALRCDPISGHVSLYWYRQALGQGPEFLTYFNYEAQQDKSGLPNDRFSAERPEGSISTLTIQRTEQRDSAMYRCASSTTAGGLVEQYFGPGTRLTVT.

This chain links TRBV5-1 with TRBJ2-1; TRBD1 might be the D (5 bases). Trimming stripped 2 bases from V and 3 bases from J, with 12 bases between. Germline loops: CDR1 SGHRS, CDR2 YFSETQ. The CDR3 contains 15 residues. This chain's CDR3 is CASSFNRPDYNEQFF. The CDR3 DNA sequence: TGCGCCAGCAGCTTTAACAGGCCGGACTACAATGAGCAGTTCTTC. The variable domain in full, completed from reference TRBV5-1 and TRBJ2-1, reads KAGVTQTPRYLIKTRGQQVTLSCSPISGHRSVSWYQQTPGQGLQFLFEYFSETQRNKGNFPGRFSGRQFSNSRSEMNVSTLELGDSALYLCASSFNRPDYNEQFFGPGTRLTVL.

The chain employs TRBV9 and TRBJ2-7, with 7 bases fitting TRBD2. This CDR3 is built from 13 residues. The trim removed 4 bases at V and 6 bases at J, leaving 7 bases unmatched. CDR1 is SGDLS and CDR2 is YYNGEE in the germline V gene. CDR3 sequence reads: CASSPTGGGEQYF. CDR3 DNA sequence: TGTGCCAGCAGCCCTACGGGAGGAGGCGAGCAGTACTTC.

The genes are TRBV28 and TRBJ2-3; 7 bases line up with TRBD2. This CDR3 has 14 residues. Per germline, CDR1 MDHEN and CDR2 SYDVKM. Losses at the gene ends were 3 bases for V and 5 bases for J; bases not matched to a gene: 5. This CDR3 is CASSFGGRKDTQYF. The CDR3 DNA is TGTGCCAGCAGTTTCGGGGGGAGGAAAGATACGCAGTATTTT.

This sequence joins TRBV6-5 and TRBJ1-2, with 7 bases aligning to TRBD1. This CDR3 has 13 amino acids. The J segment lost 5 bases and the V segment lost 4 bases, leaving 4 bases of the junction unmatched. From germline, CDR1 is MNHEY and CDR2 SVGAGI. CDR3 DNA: TGTGCCAGCAGTTTCGGGACAGCTTATGGCTACACCTTC. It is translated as CASSFGTAYGYTF.

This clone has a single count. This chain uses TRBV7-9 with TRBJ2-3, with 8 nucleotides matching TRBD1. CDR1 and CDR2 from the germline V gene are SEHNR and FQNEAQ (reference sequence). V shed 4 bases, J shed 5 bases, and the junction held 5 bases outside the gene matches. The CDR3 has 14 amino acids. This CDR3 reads CASSSRTGRDTQYF. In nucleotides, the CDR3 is TGTGCCAGCAGCTCGCGGACAGGGCGAGATACGCAGTATTTT.

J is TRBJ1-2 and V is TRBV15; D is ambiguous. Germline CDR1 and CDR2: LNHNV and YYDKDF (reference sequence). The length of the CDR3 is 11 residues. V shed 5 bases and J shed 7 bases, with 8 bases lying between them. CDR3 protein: CATSLHSGYTF. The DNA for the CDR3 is TGTGCCACCAGCTTACATTCTGGCTACACCTTC. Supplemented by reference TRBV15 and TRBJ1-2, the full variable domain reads DAMVIQNPRYQVTQFGKPVTLSCSQTLNHNVMYWYQQKSSQAPKLLFHYYDKDFNNEADTPDNFQSRRPNTSFCFLDIRSPGLGDTAMYLCATSLHSGYTFGSGTRLTVV.

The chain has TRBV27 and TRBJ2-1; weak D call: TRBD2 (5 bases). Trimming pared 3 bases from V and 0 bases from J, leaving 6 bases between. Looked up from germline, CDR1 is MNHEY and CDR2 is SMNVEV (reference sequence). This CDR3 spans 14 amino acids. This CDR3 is CASSFAGSYNEQFF. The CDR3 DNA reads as TGTGCCAGCAGTTTCGCGGGCTCCTACAATGAGCAGTTCTTC.

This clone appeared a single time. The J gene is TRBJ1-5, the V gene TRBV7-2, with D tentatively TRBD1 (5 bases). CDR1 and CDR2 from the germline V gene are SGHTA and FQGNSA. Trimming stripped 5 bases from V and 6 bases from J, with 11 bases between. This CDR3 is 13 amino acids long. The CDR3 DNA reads TGTGCCAGCAGCGCGGGGCCGCGTCAGCCCCAGCATTTT. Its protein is CASSAGPRQPQHF.

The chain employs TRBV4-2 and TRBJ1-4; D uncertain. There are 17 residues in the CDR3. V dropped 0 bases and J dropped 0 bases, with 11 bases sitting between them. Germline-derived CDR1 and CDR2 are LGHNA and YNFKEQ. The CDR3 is CASSQDRRIATNEKLFF. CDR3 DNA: TGTGCCAGCAGCCAAGATAGGAGAATCGCAACTAATGAAAAACTGTTTTTT.

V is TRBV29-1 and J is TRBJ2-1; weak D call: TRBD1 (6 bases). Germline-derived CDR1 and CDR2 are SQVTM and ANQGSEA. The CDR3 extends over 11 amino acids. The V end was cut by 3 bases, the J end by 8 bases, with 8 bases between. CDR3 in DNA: TGCAGCGTTGATAGGGGGTATGAGCAGTTCTTC. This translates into CSVDRGYEQFF.

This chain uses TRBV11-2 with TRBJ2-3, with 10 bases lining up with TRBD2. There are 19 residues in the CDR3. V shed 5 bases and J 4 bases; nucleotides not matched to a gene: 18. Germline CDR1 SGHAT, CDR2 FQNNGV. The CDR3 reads CASSGYLSGRADRPDTQYF. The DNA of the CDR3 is TGTGCCAGCAGCGGATATTTAAGCGGGAGGGCCGATCGTCCAGATACGCAGTATTTT.

The DNA of the CDR3 is TGTGCCAGCAGCTTCCGTGGCACAGTATATAATTCACCCCTCCACTTT. Translated, it gives CASSFRGTVYNSPLHF. The chain employs TRBV5-4 and TRBJ1-6; D unresolved. Trimming left V 2 bases short and J 4 bases short, with 13 bases between. CDR1 and CDR2 (germline): SGHNT, YYREEE (reference sequence). The CDR3 extends over 16 amino acids.

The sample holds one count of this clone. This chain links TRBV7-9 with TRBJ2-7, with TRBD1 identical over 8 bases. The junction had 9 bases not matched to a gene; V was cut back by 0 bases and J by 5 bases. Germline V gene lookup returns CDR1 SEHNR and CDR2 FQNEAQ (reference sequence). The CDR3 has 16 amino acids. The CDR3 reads CASSLAHQGARDEQYF. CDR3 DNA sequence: TGTGCCAGCAGCTTAGCGCATCAGGGGGCAAGAGACGAGCAGTACTTC.

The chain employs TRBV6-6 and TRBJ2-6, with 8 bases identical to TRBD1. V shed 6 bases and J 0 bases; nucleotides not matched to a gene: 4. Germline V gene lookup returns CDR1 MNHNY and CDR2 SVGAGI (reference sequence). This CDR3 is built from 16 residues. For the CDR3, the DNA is TGTGCCAGCAGCAGGGGGCCCAGCTCTGGGGCCAACGTCCTGACTTTC. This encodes CASSRGPSSGANVLTF.

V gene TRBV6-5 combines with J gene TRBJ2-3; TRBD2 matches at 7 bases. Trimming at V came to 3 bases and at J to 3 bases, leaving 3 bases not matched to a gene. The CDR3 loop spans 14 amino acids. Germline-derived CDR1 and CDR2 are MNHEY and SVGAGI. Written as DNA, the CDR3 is TGTGCCAGCAGTTATCGACTAGCTACAGATACGCAGTATTTT. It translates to CASSYRLATDTQYF.